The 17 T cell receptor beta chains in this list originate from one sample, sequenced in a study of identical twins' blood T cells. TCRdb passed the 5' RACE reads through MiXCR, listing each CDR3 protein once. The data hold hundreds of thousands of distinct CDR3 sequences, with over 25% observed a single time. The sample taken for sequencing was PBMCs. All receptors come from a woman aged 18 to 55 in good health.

Here the CDR3 reads CSAPGIGGYTF. The CDR3 DNA follows: TGCAGTGCCCCAGGAATTGGGGGCTACACCTTC. The chain has TRBV20-1 and TRBJ1-2; unclear D gene. From germline, CDR1 is DFQATT and CDR2 SNEGSKA (reference sequence). V lost 6 bases to trimming and J lost 8 bases, with 13 bases between them. The CDR3 has 11 residues.

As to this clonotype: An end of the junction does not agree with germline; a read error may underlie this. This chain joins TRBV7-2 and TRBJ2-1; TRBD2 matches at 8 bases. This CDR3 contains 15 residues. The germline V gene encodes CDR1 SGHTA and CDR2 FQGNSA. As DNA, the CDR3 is TGTGCCAGCAAGGGAGCGGGGGACATCTACAATGGGCAGTTCTTC. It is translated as CASKGAGDIYNGQFF.

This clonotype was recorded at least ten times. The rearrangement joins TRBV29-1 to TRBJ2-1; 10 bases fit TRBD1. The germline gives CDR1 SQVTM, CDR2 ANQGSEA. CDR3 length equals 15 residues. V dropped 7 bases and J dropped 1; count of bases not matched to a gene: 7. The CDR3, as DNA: TGCAGCGGAGCCGGGACAGGGGAGTCCTACAATGAGCAGTTCTTC. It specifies CSGAGTGESYNEQFF.

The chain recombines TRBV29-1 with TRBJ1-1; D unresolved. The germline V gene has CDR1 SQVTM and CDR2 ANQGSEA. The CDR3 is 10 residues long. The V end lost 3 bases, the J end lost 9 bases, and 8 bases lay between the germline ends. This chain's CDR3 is CSVDNRQAFF. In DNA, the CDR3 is TGCAGCGTTGATAACAGACAAGCTTTCTTT.

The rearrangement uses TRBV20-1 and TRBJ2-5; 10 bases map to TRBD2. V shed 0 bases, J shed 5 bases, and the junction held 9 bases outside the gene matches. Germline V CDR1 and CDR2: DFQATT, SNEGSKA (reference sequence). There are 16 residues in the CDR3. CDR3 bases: TGCAGTGCTAGAGACGGCGAGCGGGAGGGTGGGGAGACCCAGTACTTC. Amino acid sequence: CSARDGEREGGETQYF.

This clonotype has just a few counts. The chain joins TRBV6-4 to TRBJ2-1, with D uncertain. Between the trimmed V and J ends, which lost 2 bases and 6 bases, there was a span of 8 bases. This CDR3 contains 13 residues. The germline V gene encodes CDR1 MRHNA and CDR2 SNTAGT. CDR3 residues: CASSDGPTNEQFF. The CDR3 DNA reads TGTGCCAGCAGTGACGGCCCTACCAATGAGCAGTTCTTC.

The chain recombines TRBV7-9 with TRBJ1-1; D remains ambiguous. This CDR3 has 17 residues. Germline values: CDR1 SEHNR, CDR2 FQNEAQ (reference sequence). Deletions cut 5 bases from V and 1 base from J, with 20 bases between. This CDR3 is CASSDFSGPQTNTEAFF. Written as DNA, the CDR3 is TGTGCCAGCAGCGACTTTTCCGGCCCGCAAACGAACACTGAAGCTTTCTTT.

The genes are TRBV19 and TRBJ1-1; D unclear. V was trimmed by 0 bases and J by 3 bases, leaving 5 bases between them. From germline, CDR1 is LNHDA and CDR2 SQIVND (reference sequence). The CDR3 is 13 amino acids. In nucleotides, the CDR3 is TGTGCCAGTAGTATAGATGGGTACACTGAAGCTTTCTTT. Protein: CASSIDGYTEAFF. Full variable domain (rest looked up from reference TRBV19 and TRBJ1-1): DGGITQSPKYLFRKEGQNVTLSCEQNLNHDAMYWYRQDPGQGLRLIYYSQIVNDFQKGDIAEGYSVSREKKESFPLTVTSAQKNPTAFYLCASSIDGYTEAFFGQGTRLTVV.

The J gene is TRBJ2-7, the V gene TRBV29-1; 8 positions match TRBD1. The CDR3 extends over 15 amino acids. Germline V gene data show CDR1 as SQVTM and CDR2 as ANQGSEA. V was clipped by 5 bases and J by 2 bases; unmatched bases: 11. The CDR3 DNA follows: TGCAGCGTTCGGAAACCGGGACAGGAGACCTACGAGCAGTACTTC. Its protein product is CSVRKPGQETYEQYF.

This CDR3 is CASSLFASGAYEQYF. CDR3 DNA sequence: TGTGCCAGCAGTTTATTCGCTAGCGGGGCCTACGAGCAGTACTTC. This sequence joins TRBV12-3 or TRBV12-4 and TRBJ2-7; TRBD2 agrees at 9 bases. The CDR3 totals 15 residues. V gave up 2 bases and J gave up 2 bases; unmatched junction bases: 4.

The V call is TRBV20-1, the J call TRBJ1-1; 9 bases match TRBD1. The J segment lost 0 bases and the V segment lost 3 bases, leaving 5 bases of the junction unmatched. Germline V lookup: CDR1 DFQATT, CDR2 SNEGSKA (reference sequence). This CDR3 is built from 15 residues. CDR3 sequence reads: CSARPGTGMNTEAFF. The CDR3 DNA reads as TGCAGTGCTAGGCCCGGGACAGGGATGAACACTGAAGCTTTCTTT.

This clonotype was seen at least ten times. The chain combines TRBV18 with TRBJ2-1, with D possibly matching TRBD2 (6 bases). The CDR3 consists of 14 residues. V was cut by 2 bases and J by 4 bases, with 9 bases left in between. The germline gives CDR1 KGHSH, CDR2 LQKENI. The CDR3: CASSPAGRYNEQFF. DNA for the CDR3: TGTGCCAGCTCACCAGCGGGGAGGTACAATGAGCAGTTCTTC.

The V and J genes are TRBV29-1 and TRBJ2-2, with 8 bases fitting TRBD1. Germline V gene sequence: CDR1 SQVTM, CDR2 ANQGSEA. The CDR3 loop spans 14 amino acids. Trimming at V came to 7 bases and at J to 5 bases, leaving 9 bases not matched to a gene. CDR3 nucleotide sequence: TGCAGCGCTGGACAGGGAATAACAACCGGGGAGCTGTTTTTT. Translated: CSAGQGITTGELFF.

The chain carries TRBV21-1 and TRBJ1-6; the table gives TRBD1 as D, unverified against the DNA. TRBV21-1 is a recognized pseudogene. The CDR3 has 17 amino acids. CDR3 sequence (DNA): TGTGCCAGCAGCAAAGCTAGCGCCAGCTCCTATAATTCACCCCTCCACTTT. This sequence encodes CASSKASASSYNSPLHF.

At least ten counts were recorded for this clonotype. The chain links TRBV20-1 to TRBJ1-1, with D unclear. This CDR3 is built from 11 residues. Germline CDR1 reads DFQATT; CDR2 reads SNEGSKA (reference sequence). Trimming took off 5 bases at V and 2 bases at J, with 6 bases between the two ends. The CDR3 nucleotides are TGCAGTGCTGCGAAAAACACTGAAGCTTTCTTT. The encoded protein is CSAAKNTEAFF.

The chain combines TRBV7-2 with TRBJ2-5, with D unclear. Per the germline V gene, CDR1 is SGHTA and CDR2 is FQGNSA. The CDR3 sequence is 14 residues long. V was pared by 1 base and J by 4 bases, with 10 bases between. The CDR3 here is CASSLGRALETQYF. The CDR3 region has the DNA TGTGCCAGCAGCTTAGGAAGGGCCTTAGAGACCCAGTACTTC.

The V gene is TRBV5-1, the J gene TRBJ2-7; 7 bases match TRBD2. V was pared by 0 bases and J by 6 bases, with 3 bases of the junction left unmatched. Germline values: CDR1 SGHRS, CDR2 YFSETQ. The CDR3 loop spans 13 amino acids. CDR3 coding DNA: TGCGCCAGCAGCTTGGGAGGACTAGTCGAGCAGTACTTC. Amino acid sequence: CASSLGGLVEQYF. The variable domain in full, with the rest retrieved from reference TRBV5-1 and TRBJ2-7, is KAGVTQTPRYLIKTRGQQVTLSCSPISGHRSVSWYQQTPGQGLQFLFEYFSETQRNKGNFPGRFSGRQFSNSRSEMNVSTLELGDSALYLCASSLGGLVEQYFGPGTRLTVT.